This TCR beta chain was observed in a study of blood T cell repertoires in COVID-19. Study context: Material from acute and convalescent COVID-19 was sourced from the United States, Italy and Spain. PBMCs, B-cell-depleted T cells, or T cells provided the cDNA or gDNA that made up the material.

Patients from Seattle were sampled longitudinally, starting during active infection. Trimming at V came to 4 bases and at J to 1 base, leaving 5 bases not matched to a gene. The CDR3 spans 15 residues. Germline V CDR1 and CDR2: SGHRS, YFSETQ. Original processing methods: Reference gene primer amplification in the assay estimated nucleated cell counts. Using immunoSEQ multiplex PCR, the repertoire was profiled, and TCRdb retains in-frame clones only, with some absent. The V and J calls and clone size were taken over from that table, and D and trimming were inferred from the DNA. This table has approximately 280,000 clones, 70% to 85% appearing once.

This TCR was sampled from a human donor with COVID-19, enrolled during active disease. The donor label of this sample is uncertain. Sequencing was done on a sample of peripheral blood. This chain uses TRBV5-1 with TRBJ1-3; 7 bases match TRBD1. The CDR3 DNA follows: TGCGCCAGCAGCCGAACAGGGGAGTCTGGAAACACCATATATTTT. Amino acid sequence: CASSRTGESGNTIYF.